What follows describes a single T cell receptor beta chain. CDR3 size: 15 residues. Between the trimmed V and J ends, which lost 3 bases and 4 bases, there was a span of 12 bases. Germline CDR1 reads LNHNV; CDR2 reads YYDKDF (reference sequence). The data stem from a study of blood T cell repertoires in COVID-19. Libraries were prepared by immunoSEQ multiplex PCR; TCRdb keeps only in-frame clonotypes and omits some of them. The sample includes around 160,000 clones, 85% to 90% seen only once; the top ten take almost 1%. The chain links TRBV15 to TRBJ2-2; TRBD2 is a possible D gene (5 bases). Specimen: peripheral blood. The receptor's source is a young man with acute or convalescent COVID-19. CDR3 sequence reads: CATSRDLGITGELFF. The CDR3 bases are TGTGCCACCAGCAGGGACTTGGGCATCACCGGGGAGCTGTTTTTT.